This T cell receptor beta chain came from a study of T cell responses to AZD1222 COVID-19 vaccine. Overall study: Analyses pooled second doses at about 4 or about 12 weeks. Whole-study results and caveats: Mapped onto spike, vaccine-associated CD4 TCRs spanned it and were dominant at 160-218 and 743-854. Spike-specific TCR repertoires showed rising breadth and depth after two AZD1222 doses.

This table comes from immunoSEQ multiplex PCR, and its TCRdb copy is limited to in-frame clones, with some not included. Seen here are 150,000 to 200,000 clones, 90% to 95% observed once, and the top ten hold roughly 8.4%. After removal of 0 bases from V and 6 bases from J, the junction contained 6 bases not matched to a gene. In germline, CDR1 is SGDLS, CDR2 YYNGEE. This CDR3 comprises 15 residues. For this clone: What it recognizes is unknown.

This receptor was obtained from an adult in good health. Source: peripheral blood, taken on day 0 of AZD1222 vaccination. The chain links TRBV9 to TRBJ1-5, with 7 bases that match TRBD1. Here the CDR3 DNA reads TGTGCCAGCAGCGTAGGGGGACAGTCCCTTCAGCCCCAGCATTTT. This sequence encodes CASSVGGQSLQPQHF.